This entry features one T cell receptor (beta chain) sequence. Antigen unknown. These data originate in a study of STAT5B mutations in CD4+ large granular lymphocyte leukemia. Study as a whole: The CDR3 'QG' motif was associated with a particular HLA allele among healthy donors. Notes on the study in general: No patients shared main leukemic clonotypes, though less than 30% appeared at low frequency elsewhere. TRBV06-family usage was enriched in top patient clones (8/27) versus controls (2/35).

Per germline, CDR1 SGHNT and CDR2 YYREEE (reference sequence). V shed 3 bases and J 4 bases; nucleotides not matched to a gene: 7. The CDR3 loop spans 15 amino acids. Controls came from buffy coats of healthy blood donors. Clones were sequenced by immunoSEQ multiplex PCR, and TCRdb holds only the in-frame ones, with some missing. There are roughly 41,000 clones in the sample; under 85% occur only once, and 0.55% lies in the top ten. This TCR was recovered from a human donor in good health. The chain uses TRBV5-4 and TRBJ2-1, with 7 bases aligning to TRBD1. Sequencing used CD4+ T cells from blood buffy coats. The CDR3: CASSSADRRYNEQFF. In nucleotides, the CDR3 is TGTGCCAGCAGCTCCGCGGACAGGAGGTACAATGAGCAGTTCTTC.